The T cell receptor beta chain under discussion was sequenced for a study of T-cell reconstitution after alpha-beta-depleted transplantation in children. Points from the study as a whole: About two months after transplant, alpha-beta T cells reportedly came from several hundred expanded graft clones.

In regard to this clonotype: Antigen: not known.

Germline CDR1 and CDR2: DFQATT and SNEGSKA (reference sequence). Trimming took off 3 bases at V and 2 bases at J, with 16 bases between the two ends. This CDR3 region has 15 residues. Preparing the TCRbeta library involved the use of unique molecular identifiers. TCRdb passed the PCR reads through MiXCR, listing each CDR3 protein once. The table records approximately 630,000 distinct CDR3 sequences, about an eighth of them present only once. This chain uses TRBV20-1 with TRBJ1-1; no reliable D call. Source: PBMCs, taken before TCRalphabeta/CD19-depleted stem cell transplant. This receptor was obtained from a girl between 2 and 10 years old with congenital amegakaryocytic thrombocytopenia, due to receive a stem cell transplant. The CDR3 DNA sequence: TGCAGTGCTAGGAGTGTGGGTGAACCCAACACTGAAGCTTTCTTT. Its protein is CSARSVGEPNTEAFF.